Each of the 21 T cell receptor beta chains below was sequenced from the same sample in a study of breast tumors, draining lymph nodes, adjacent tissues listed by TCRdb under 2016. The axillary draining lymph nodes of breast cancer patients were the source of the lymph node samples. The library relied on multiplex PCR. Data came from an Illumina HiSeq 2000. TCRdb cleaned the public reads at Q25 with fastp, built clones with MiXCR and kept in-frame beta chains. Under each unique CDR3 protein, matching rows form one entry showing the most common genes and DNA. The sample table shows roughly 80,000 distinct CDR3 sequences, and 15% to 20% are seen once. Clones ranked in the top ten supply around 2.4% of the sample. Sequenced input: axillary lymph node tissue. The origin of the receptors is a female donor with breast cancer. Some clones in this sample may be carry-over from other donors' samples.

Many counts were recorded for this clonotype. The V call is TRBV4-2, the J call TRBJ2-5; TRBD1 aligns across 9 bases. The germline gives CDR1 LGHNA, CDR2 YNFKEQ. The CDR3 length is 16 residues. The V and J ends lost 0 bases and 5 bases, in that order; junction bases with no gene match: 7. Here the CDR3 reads CASSQDRSGTGETQYF. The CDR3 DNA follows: TGTGCCAGCAGCCAAGATCGTTCCGGGACAGGGGAGACCCAGTACTTC.

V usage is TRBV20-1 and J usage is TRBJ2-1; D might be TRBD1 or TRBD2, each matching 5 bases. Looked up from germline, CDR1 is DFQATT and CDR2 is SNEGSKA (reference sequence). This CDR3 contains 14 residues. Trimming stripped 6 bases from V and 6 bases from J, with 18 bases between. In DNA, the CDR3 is TGCAGTGCCGAGGGGTGGGAGCGGTTCAATGAGCAGTTCTTC. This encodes CSAEGWERFNEQFF.

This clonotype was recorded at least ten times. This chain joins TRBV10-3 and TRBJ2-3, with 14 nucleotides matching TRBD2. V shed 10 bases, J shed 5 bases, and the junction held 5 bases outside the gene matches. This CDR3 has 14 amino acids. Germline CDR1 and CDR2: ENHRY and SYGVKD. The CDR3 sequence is CATGTSGREDTQYF. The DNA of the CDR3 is TGTGCCACCGGGACTAGCGGGAGAGAAGATACGCAGTATTTT.

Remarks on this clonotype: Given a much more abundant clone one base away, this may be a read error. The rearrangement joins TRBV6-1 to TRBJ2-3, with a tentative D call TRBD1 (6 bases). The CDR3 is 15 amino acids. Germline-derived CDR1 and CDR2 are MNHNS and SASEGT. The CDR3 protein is CASGEGGPRADTQYF. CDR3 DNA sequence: TGTGCCAGCGGTGAAGGGGGACCCCGGGCAGATACGCAGTATTTT.

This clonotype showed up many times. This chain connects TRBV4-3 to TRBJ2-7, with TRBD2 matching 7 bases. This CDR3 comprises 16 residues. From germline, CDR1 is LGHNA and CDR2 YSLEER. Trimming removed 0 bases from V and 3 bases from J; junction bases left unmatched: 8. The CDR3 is CASSQEFSGVYYEQYF. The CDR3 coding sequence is TGCGCCAGCAGCCAAGAATTCAGCGGGGTCTACTACGAGCAGTACTTC.

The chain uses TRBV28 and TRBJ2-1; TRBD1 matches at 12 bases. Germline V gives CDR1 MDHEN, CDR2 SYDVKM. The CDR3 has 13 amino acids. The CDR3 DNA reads TGTGCAGCCGGGACAGGGGGCCAGAATGAGCAGTTCTTC. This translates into CAAGTGGQNEQFF.

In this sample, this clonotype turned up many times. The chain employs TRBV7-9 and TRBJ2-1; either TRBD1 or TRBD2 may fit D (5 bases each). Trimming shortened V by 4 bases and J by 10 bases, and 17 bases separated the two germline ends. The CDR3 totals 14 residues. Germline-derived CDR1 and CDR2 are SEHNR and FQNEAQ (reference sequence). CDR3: CASSSRVRGNEQFF. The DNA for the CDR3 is TGTGCCAGCAGCTCTCGCGTCCGGGGCAACGAGCAGTTCTTC.

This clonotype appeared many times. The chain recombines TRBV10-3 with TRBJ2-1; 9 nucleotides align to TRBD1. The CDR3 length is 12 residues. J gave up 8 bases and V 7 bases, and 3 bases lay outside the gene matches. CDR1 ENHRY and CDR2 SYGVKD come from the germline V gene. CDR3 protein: CAIKTGGDEQFF. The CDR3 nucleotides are TGTGCCATCAAGACAGGGGGGGATGAGCAGTTCTTC.

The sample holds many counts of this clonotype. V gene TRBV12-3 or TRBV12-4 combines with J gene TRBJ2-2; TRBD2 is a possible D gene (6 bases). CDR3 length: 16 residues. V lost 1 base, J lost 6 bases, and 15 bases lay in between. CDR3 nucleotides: TGTGCCAGCAGTTTAGGAGGCGGGAAGATGGCCGGGGAGCTGTTTTTT. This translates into CASSLGGGKMAGELFF.

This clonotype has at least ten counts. The CDR3 DNA reads TGCAGTGCTAGAAGAGCGGGCACAGATACGCAGTATTTT. Its protein product is CSARRAGTDTQYF. The genes are TRBV20-1 and TRBJ2-3; weak D call: TRBD2 (5 bases). Germline V gene sequence: CDR1 DFQATT, CDR2 SNEGSKA (reference sequence). V lost 2 bases and J 1 base, leaving 7 bases between the germline ends. CDR3 length: 13 amino acids.

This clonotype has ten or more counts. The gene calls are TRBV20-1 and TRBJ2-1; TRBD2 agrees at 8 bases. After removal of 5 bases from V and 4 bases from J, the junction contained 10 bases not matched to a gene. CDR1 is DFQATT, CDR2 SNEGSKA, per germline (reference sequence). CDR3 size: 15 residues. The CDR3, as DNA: TGCAGTGCTGAGATGGCGGGAGGACGATACAATGAGCAGTTCTTC. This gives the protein CSAEMAGGRYNEQFF.

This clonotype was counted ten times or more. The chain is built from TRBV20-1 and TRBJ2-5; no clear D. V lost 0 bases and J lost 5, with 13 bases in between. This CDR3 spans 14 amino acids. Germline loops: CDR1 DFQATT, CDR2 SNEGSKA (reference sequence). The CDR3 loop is CSARDSSRGETQYF. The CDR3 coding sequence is TGCAGTGCTAGAGATTCCAGCCGTGGGGAGACCCAGTACTTC.

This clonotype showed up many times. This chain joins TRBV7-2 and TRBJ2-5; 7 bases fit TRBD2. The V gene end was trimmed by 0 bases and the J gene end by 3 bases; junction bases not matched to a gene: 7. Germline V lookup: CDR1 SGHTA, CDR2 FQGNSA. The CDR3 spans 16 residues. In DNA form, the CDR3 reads TGTGCCAGCAGCTTAGCGGGGGGGTTATGGAAAGAGACCCAGTACTTC. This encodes CASSLAGGLWKETQYF.

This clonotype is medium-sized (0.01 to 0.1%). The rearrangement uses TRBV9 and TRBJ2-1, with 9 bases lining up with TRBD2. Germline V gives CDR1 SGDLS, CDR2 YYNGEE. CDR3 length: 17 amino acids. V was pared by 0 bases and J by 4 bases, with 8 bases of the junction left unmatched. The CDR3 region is CASSVARGGGVYNEQFF. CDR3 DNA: TGTGCCAGCAGCGTAGCTAGGGGCGGGGGGGTGTACAATGAGCAGTTCTTC.

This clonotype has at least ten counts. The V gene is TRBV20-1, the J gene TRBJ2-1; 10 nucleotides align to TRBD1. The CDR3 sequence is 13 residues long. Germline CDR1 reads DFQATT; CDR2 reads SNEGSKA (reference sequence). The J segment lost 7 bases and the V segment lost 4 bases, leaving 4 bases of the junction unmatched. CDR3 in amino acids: CSAKGQGRNEQFF. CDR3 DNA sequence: TGCAGTGCTAAGGGACAGGGGAGAAATGAGCAGTTCTTC.

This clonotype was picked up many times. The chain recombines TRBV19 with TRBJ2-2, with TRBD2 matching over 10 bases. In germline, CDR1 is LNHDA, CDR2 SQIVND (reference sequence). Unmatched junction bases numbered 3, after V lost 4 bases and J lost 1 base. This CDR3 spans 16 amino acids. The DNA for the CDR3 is TGTGCCAGTAGTACAGGGACTAGCGTGAACACCGGGGAGCTGTTTTTT. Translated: CASSTGTSVNTGELFF. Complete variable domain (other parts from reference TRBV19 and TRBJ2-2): DGGITQSPKYLFRKEGQNVTLSCEQNLNHDAMYWYRQDPGQGLRLIYYSQIVNDFQKGDIAEGYSVSREKKESFPLTVTSAQKNPTAFYLCASSTGTSVNTGELFFGEGSRLTVL.

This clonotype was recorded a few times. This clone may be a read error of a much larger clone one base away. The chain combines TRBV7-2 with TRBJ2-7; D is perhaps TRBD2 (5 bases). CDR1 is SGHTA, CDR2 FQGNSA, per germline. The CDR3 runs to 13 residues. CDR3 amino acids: CAGSSGITFEQYF. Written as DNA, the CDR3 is TGTGCCGGCAGCTCCGGGATAACCTTCGAGCAGTACTTC.

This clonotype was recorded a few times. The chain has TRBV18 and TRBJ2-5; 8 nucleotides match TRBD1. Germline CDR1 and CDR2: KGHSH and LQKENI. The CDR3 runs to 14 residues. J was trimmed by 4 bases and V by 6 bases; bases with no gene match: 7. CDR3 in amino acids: CASSPVRGPETQYF. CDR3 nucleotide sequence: TGTGCCAGCTCGCCGGTCAGGGGGCCAGAGACCCAGTACTTC.

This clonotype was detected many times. The CDR3 coding sequence is TGTGCCACCACCCCGGGGCGGTGGAGCAATGAGCAGTTCTTC. Protein product: CATTPGRWSNEQFF. This chain links TRBV19 with TRBJ2-1; possibly TRBD1 or TRBD2 for D (5 bases each). This CDR3 comprises 14 residues. Trimming took 10 bases from V and 6 from J, leaving 19 bases between them. In germline, CDR1 is LNHDA, CDR2 SQIVND (reference sequence).

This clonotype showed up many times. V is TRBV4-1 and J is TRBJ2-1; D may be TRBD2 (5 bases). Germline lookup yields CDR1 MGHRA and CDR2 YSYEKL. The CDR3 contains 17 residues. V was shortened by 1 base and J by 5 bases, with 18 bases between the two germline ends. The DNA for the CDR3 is TGCGCCAGCAGCCAAGGATCCCCCCTAGCTAGCCACAATGAGCAGTTCTTC. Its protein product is CASSQGSPLASHNEQFF.

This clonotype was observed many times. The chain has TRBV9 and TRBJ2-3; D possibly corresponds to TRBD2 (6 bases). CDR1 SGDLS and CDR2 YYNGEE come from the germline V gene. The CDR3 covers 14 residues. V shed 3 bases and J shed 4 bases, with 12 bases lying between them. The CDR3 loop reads CASSGSGSADTQYF. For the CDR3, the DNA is TGTGCCAGCAGCGGCTCCGGGAGCGCAGATACGCAGTATTTT.